This T cell receptor (beta chain) was profiled in a study of blood T cell repertoires in COVID-19. This clone was observed at least ten times. TCRdb's copy holds only in-frame clones and misses some; the assay was immunoSEQ multiplex PCR. The data hold about 40,000 clones, with 77% observed a single time. V was shortened by 6 bases and J by 4 bases, with 9 bases between the two germline ends. The germline gives CDR1 MNHEY, CDR2 SVGAGI. This CDR3 comprises 12 residues. This receptor was obtained from a woman in her 70s with acute or convalescent COVID-19. The rearrangement links TRBV6-5 to TRBJ1-1, with D perhaps TRBD1 (6 bases). Input material: peripheral blood. The CDR3 region has the DNA TGTGCCAGCAGGCAGACAGGCACTGAAGCTTTCTTT. Translated, it gives CASRQTGTEAFF.